Presented here are 5 T cell receptor beta chains from one specimen sequenced in a study of control samples from healthy donors and cancer patients. Sequencing was performed with immunoSEQ multiplex PCR; in TCRdb, only in-frame clones are kept and a portion is missing. The sample contains some 130,000 clones, about 94% of which appear only once. Sequenced material: blood. The source of these receptors is a man aged 25-45 years in good health.

The CDR3 nucleotides read TGCGCCAGCAGCGGAGGGGGGACAGCCGCGGTACGGGCCAACGTCCTGACTTTC. It yields the protein CASSGGGTAAVRANVLTF. V usage is TRBV5-1 and J usage is TRBJ2-6; possibly TRBD1 for D (7 bases). Germline V gives CDR1 SGHRS, CDR2 YFSETQ. The length of the CDR3 is 18 residues. V was pared by 4 bases and J by 5 bases, with 22 bases between.

This chain links TRBV5-1 with TRBJ2-5; the D gene is possibly TRBD1 (6 bases). V was pared by 4 bases and J by 5 bases, with 15 bases between. This CDR3 has 14 amino acids. Germline CDR1 reads SGHRS; CDR2 reads YFSETQ. The CDR3 loop is CASSQEQGFETQYF. The CDR3 DNA reads as TGCGCCAGCAGCCAGGAACAGGGTTTCGAGACCCAGTACTTC.

As concerns this clone: Lacking the conserved final phenylalanine or tryptophan, this CDR3 likely reflects a read error. This sequence joins TRBV29-1 and TRBJ1-2; 10 bases map to TRBD1. V shed 6 bases and J 6 bases; nucleotides not matched to a gene: 4. The CDR3 runs 12 residues. CDR1 and CDR2 from the germline V gene are SQVTM and ANQGSEA. CDR3 in amino acids: CSVAGTGDGYTL. The CDR3 region has the DNA TGCAGCGTCGCCGGGACAGGGGATGGCTACACCCTC.

This sequence joins TRBV19 and TRBJ1-5, with 7 nucleotides matching TRBD1. CDR1 is LNHDA and CDR2 is SQIVND in the germline V gene (reference sequence). V shed 4 bases, J shed 1 base, and the junction held 1 base outside the gene matches. This CDR3 has 14 residues. The CDR3 sequence: CASSTGGSNQPQHF. In DNA, the CDR3 is TGTGCCAGTAGTACAGGGGGAAGCAATCAGCCCCAGCATTTT.

V is TRBV3-1 (or the pseudogene TRBV3-2) and J is TRBJ2-7, with 7 bases aligning to TRBD2. Germline-derived CDR1 and CDR2 are LGHDT and YNNKEL (reference sequence). CDR3 length: 15 residues. With V trimmed by 3 bases and J by 7 bases, 12 bases remained unmatched. Here the CDR3 reads CASSHSGRGQQEQYF. The CDR3 nucleotides read TGTGCCAGCAGCCATTCTGGGAGGGGCCAACAGGAGCAGTACTTC.